Listed here is a single TCR beta chain. Seattle's enrolled individuals joined amid active infection and were then monitored longitudinally. This entry is derived from a study of blood T cell repertoires in COVID-19. Study information: The United States, Italy and Spain supplied acute and convalescent COVID-19 samples. PBMCs, B-cell-depleted T cells, or T cells provided the cDNA or gDNA that made up the material.

In the authors' methods: Using reference gene primer amplification, nucleated cell counts were estimated. Only in-frame clones appear in the TCRdb table, and some are missing; sequencing was by immunoSEQ multiplex PCR. The D gene and trimming were derived from the DNA, and the V and J assignments and clone size from that table. The sample has fewer than 500,000 clones, around 90% seen once. Sequencing was performed on peripheral blood. The clonotype was recovered from a man younger than 30 with COVID-19, enrolled during active disease.

CDR3 sequence (DNA): TGTGCCAGCAGTGAGAGGCGGATCCCCGACTCCTACGAGCAGTACTTC. As protein: CASSERRIPDSYEQYF. This rearrangement joins TRBV2 to TRBJ2-7, with D uncertain. The germline CDR1 and CDR2 sequences are SNHLY and FYNNEI. Trimming stripped 3 bases from V and 0 bases from J, with 15 bases between. CDR3 length: 16 residues.